The rows below give T cell receptor beta chains drawn from one sample of a study of T-cell reconstitution after alpha-beta-depleted transplantation in children. TCRdb recomputed calls from the PCR reads with MiXCR, one row per CDR3 protein. The sample has 200,000 to 250,000 distinct CDR3 sequences, approximately 9.7% seen once. Sample: PBMCs from the stem cell graft donor, taken from the stem cell graft. These receptors came from a human donor who donated a stem cell graft to a child with SCID. The CDR3 runs from the conserved cysteine through the conserved F or W. D genes are given only for firm matches. Clone size is shown for a subset of rows, as once, few, many or a class of expanded clone.

many	TRBV5-1	TRBD2	TRBJ2-3	CASSPGLAGPTDTQYF	TGCGCCAGCAGCCCGGGACTAGCAGGCCCCACAGATACGCAGTATTTT
many	TRBV20-1	-	TRBJ1-1	CSARDNQGLSEAFF	TGCAGTGCTAGAGATAACCAGGGCTTAAGCGAAGCTTTCTTT
many	TRBV5-1	TRBD1	TRBJ2-5	CASSLAPDREETQYF	TGCGCCAGCAGTTTGGCCCCGGACAGGGAAGAGACCCAGTACTTC
-	TRBV5-1	TRBD1	TRBJ1-3	CASSLGPRTGVTGNTIYF	TGCGCCAGCAGCTTGGGACCAAGAACAGGGGTAACTGGAAACACCATATATTTT
-	TRBV6-1	TRBD1	TRBJ2-1	CASSSDRTYNEQFF	TGTGCCAGCAGCTCGGACAGGACCTACAATGAGCAGTTCTTC
many	TRBV9	TRBD1	TRBJ1-2	CASSVLGQNYGYTF	TGTGCCAGCAGCGTTCTGGGACAGAACTATGGCTACACCTTC
many	TRBV9	-	TRBJ2-7	CASSVEPSRGYEQYF	TGTGCCAGCAGCGTAGAACCCTCGAGGGGCTACGAGCAGTACTTC
many	TRBV5-1	-	TRBJ2-5	CASSLPSETQYF	TGCGCCAGCAGCTTACCTTCAGAGACCCAGTACTTC
many	TRBV6-2/TRBV6-3	-	TRBJ2-7	CASSVEGQIYEQYF	TGTGCCAGCAGTGTAGAAGGGCAGATCTACGAGCAGTACTTC
many	TRBV12-3/TRBV12-4	-	TRBJ1-1	CASSFQGSNTEAFF	TGTGCCAGCAGTTTCCAGGGCTCGAACACTGAAGCTTTCTTT
many	TRBV20-1	TRBD2	TRBJ2-7	CSARMERGLDSYEQYF	TGCAGTGCTAGGATGGAGCGGGGCCTAGACTCCTACGAGCAGTACTTC
few	TRBV20-1	TRBD2	TRBJ2-3	CSARKSLAGSDTQYF	TGCAGTGCTAGGAAATCACTAGCGGGGTCAGATACGCAGTATTTT
many	TRBV10-3	TRBD1	TRBJ1-6	CAITRTGDSPLHF	TGTGCCATCACCCGGACAGGGGATTCACCCCTCCACTTT